These 14 T cell receptor beta chains originate from one sample sequenced in a study of blood T cell repertoires in COVID-19. Clones were sequenced by immunoSEQ multiplex PCR, and TCRdb holds only the in-frame ones, with some missing. The data contain about 220,000 clones, roughly 88% of them seen just once; the ten biggest clones take up roughly 8.7%. The sequenced material came from peripheral blood. The receptors here all came from a man between 45 and 60 years old with active or convalescent COVID-19.

The chain is built from TRBV5-4 and TRBJ2-3; 8 nucleotides line up with TRBD2. The CDR3 covers 16 residues. Per germline, CDR1 SGHNT and CDR2 YYREEE (reference sequence). Trimming removed 4 bases from V and 5 bases from J; junction bases left unmatched: 12. The CDR3 loop reads CASSPRGGGNIDTQYF. The CDR3 region has the DNA TGTGCCAGCAGCCCGAGGGGCGGGGGGAACATAGATACGCAGTATTTT.

This clone was counted between two and nine times. The J gene is TRBJ2-1, the V gene TRBV5-4, with D maybe TRBD2 (6 bases). The V gene's germline CDR1 is SGHNT and CDR2 YYREEE (reference sequence). The CDR3 is 13 residues long. Trimming took off 4 bases at V and 5 bases at J, with 10 bases between the two ends. CDR3 nucleotide sequence: TGTGCCAGCAGCCTGGACTACAACAATGAGCAGTTCTTC. Its translation is CASSLDYNNEQFF.

The gene calls are TRBV25-1 and TRBJ2-7; tentative D call: TRBD1 (5 bases). Germline V gene sequence: CDR1 MGHDK, CDR2 SYGVNS. Trimming stripped 5 bases from V and 2 bases from J, with 10 bases between. The CDR3 is made up of 13 amino acids. As DNA, the CDR3 is TGTGCCAGCAGTAAGGGGCCACCCTACGAGCAGTACTTC. It yields the protein CASSKGPPYEQYF.

The chain has TRBV19 and TRBJ2-5, with TRBD1 matching 11 bases. The CDR3 covers 17 residues. With 3 bases clipped from V and 5 bases from J, the junction kept 11 bases outside the gene matches. The V gene's germline CDR1 is LNHDA and CDR2 SQIVND (reference sequence). The CDR3 protein is CASSISGTGGLGETQYF. The CDR3 DNA is TGTGCCAGTAGTATCTCCGGGACAGGGGGTTTGGGGGAGACCCAGTACTTC. The full variable domain, in which reference TRBV19 and TRBJ2-5 provide the parts outside the CDR3, is DGGITQSPKYLFRKEGQNVTLSCEQNLNHDAMYWYRQDPGQGLRLIYYSQIVNDFQKGDIAEGYSVSREKKESFPLTVTSAQKNPTAFYLCASSISGTGGLGETQYFGPGTRLLVL.

V usage is TRBV6-5 and J usage is TRBJ2-3; no firm D call. V lost 6 bases, J lost 2 bases, and 12 bases lay in between. This CDR3 has 14 residues. The germline V gene has CDR1 MNHEY and CDR2 SVGAGI. CDR3 loop: CASSRTYPTDTQYF. The CDR3 nucleotides are TGTGCCAGCAGCCGAACCTACCCCACAGATACGCAGTATTTT.

The chain couples TRBV28 to TRBJ2-2, with 7 positions matching TRBD1. Germline V gives CDR1 MDHEN, CDR2 SYDVKM. This CDR3 region has 16 residues. J lost 4 bases, V lost 5 bases, and 10 bases had no gene match. The CDR3 here is CASSPPAGGITGELFF. DNA of the CDR3: TGTGCCAGCAGTCCCCCGGCAGGGGGAATCACCGGGGAGCTGTTTTTT.

The DNA for the CDR3 is TGTGCCAGCAGCTTAGGAGGGACACGGACCTACGAGCAGTACTTC. Translating it yields CASSLGGTRTYEQYF. The chain carries TRBV7-2 and TRBJ2-7, with D tentatively TRBD1 (6 bases). Germline CDR1 SGHTA, CDR2 FQGNSA. This CDR3 is built from 15 residues. V lost 1 base and J lost 2, with 12 bases in between.

The rearrangement uses TRBV5-1 and TRBJ1-1; weak D call: TRBD1 (5 bases). The CDR3 runs 15 residues. Trimming took 4 bases from V and 0 from J, leaving 13 bases between them. Germline-derived CDR1 and CDR2 are SGHRS and YFSETQ. In nucleotides, the CDR3 is TGCGCCAGCAGCAGAGCGGGGCTCCTGAACACTGAAGCTTTCTTT. Protein sequence: CASSRAGLLNTEAFF.

V is TRBV5-1 and J is TRBJ2-7; the match to TRBD2 covers 9 bases. This CDR3 region has 16 residues. CDR1 and CDR2 (germline): SGHRS, YFSETQ. Trimming cost V 1 base and J 2 bases; bases outside gene matches: 7. The CDR3 DNA reads TGCGCCAGCAGCTTGACTAGCGGGCCTAATACCTACGAGCAGTACTTC. Amino acids: CASSLTSGPNTYEQYF.

V gene TRBV5-1 combines with J gene TRBJ2-1; 7 bases fit TRBD1. Germline CDR1 and CDR2: SGHRS and YFSETQ. This CDR3 is 15 amino acids long. Trimming took 4 bases from V and 0 from J; bases not matched to a gene: 4. In nucleotides, the CDR3 is TGCGCCAGCAGCAAGGACAGGAGCTCCTACAATGAGCAGTTCTTC. This encodes CASSKDRSSYNEQFF.

The CDR3 spells CASSQEQEAFF. DNA for the CDR3: TGTGCCAGCAGCCAAGAGCAGGAAGCTTTCTTT. This sequence joins TRBV3-1 (or the pseudogene TRBV3-2) and TRBJ1-1, with unresolved D. The germline CDR1 and CDR2 sequences are LGHDT and YNNKEL (reference sequence). V lost 0 bases to trimming and J lost 8 bases, with 4 bases between them. This CDR3 spans 11 amino acids.

The J gene is TRBJ2-3, the V gene TRBV5-1, with D possibly being TRBD1 (6 bases). The CDR3 is 15 amino acids. With 4 bases removed from V and 2 bases from J, the gap between germline ends came to 14 bases. Germline V gene sequence: CDR1 SGHRS, CDR2 YFSETQ. CDR3 nucleotides: TGCGCCAGCAGCAACTCAGGGGCCCACACAGATACGCAGTATTTT. Amino acid sequence: CASSNSGAHTDTQYF.

J is TRBJ2-7 and V is TRBV5-1; TRBD1 is a possible D gene (6 bases). Germline-derived CDR1 and CDR2 are SGHRS and YFSETQ. The length of the CDR3 is 16 residues. Trimming removed 4 bases at V and 1 base at J, with 18 bases between. The CDR3 DNA reads as TGCGCCAGCAGCCCGAATGGGGGCGCGGTTTCCTACGAGCAGTACTTC. It translates to CASSPNGGAVSYEQYF.

This chain uses TRBV19 with TRBJ2-5; TRBD1 matches 10 bases. The CDR3 contains 12 residues. Germline lookup yields CDR1 LNHDA and CDR2 SQIVND (reference sequence). Trimming removed 9 bases from V and 5 bases from J; junction bases left unmatched: 3. The CDR3 sequence is CARGTGAETQYF. The CDR3 coding sequence is TGTGCCAGAGGGACAGGGGCTGAGACCCAGTACTTC.